A single sample gave rise to the 20 T cell receptor beta chains below, sequenced in a study of OX40 agonist ivuxolimab in advanced cancers. The method behind the library was the immunoSEQ multiplex PCR assay. Here the immuneACCESS table is served through TCRdb, limited to in-frame sequences with V and J called. Missing clones are a known gap in these copies; in checked studies unresolved V genes cover under half, and the rest lacks a known reason. The table for this sample lists approximately 77,000 clones; around 92% of them were counted only once. In total, the top ten clones hold 9.5% to 11% of the sample. The sequencing here drew on CD4+ or CD8+ T cells sorted from blood, taken in a trial of the OX40 agonist ivuxolimab. All receptors come from an adult with an advanced solid tumor such as melanoma, head and neck, liver or kidney cancer.

The V and J genes are TRBV15 and TRBJ2-7, with 9 bases lining up with TRBD2. The CDR3 length is 18 residues. The germline V gene encodes CDR1 LNHNV and CDR2 YYDKDF (reference sequence). V trimming: 4 bases; J trimming: 0 bases; junction bases outside the gene matches: 13. CDR3 coding DNA: TGTGCCACCAGCATTACAACTGGGGCTAGCGGGACCTCCTACGAGCAGTACTTC. Translation: CATSITTGASGTSYEQYF.

The rearrangement links TRBV6-4 to TRBJ2-1, with no clear D. Trimming removed 6 bases at V and 0 bases at J, with 15 bases between. The CDR3 loop spans 16 amino acids. Germline CDR1 reads MRHNA; CDR2 reads SNTAGT. In nucleotides, the CDR3 is TGTGCCAGCAGCGCTACTGGGCGGATCTCCTACAATGAGCAGTTCTTC. Protein product: CASSATGRISYNEQFF.

This clone showed up just a few times. The rearrangement joins TRBV10-3 to TRBJ1-2, with no clear D. V gave up 2 bases and J gave up 5 bases, with 15 bases separating them. Germline CDR1 and CDR2: ENHRY and SYGVKD. This CDR3 has 15 amino acids. In DNA, the CDR3 is TGTGCCATCAGTGAGGAGAGGGTTGGTTGGTATGGCTACACCTTC. This gives the protein CAISEERVGWYGYTF.

V gene TRBV27 combines with J gene TRBJ1-2; D gene unclear. Germline CDR1 reads MNHEY; CDR2 reads SMNVEV (reference sequence). Trimming pared 6 bases from V and 0 bases from J, leaving 14 bases between. The CDR3 consists of 15 residues. The CDR3 coding sequence is TGTGCCAGCAGACCCGAGGCCATAGCTAACTATGGCTACACCTTC. This translates into CASRPEAIANYGYTF.

The V call is TRBV7-6, the J call TRBJ1-2; tentatively, D is TRBD1 (5 bases). Trimming shortened V by 5 bases and J by 1 base, and 17 bases separated the two germline ends. The germline gives CDR1 SGHVS, CDR2 FNYEAQ. The length of the CDR3 is 16 residues. CDR3 nucleotide sequence: TGTGCCAGCAGCCCACTGACTGGGACGGTTAACTATGGCTACACCTTC. Its translation: CASSPLTGTVNYGYTF.

This clone was recorded a few times. J is TRBJ1-4 and V is TRBV10-3; D remains unclear. In germline, CDR1 is ENHRY, CDR2 SYGVKD. The CDR3 runs to 16 residues. Trimming stripped 0 bases from V and 4 bases from J, with 12 bases between. CDR3 residues: CAISESESRSNEKLFF. In DNA form, the CDR3 reads TGTGCCATCAGTGAGTCAGAATCCCGGAGTAATGAAAAACTGTTTTTT.

For the CDR3, the DNA is TGTGCCAGCAGCTTGGGGCTAGCGGTTTACAATGAGCAGTTCTTC. Its translation is CASSLGLAVYNEQFF. The V gene is TRBV5-4, the J gene TRBJ2-1; 7 nucleotides match TRBD2. Germline V CDR1 and CDR2: SGHNT, YYREEE (reference sequence). V shed 0 bases and J 4 bases; nucleotides not matched to a gene: 4. The CDR3 contains 15 residues.

This clone was counted once. The chain links TRBV9 to TRBJ2-7, with TRBD1 matching over 9 bases. V shed 4 bases and J 6 bases; nucleotides not matched to a gene: 11. The CDR3 spans 15 residues. Germline V CDR1 and CDR2: SGDLS, YYNGEE. CDR3 region: CASSLEGQGTPEQYF. The CDR3 DNA follows: TGTGCCAGCAGCCTAGAGGGACAGGGTACTCCCGAGCAGTACTTC. Complete variable domain (other parts from reference TRBV9 and TRBJ2-7): DSGVTQTPKHLITATGQRVTLRCSPRSGDLSVYWYQQSLDQGLQFLIQYYNGEERAKGNILERFSAQQFPDLHSELNLSSLELGDSALYFCASSLEGQGTPEQYFGPGTRLTVT.

The V and J genes are TRBV9 and TRBJ1-1; TRBD1 matches 7 bases. This CDR3 has 15 residues. The germline gives CDR1 SGDLS, CDR2 YYNGEE. V lost 2 bases to trimming and J lost 4 bases; unmatched junction nucleotides: 8. CDR3 nucleotide sequence: TGTGCCAGCAGCGTTTGGGACAGCTTGGGCACTGAAGCTTTCTTT. Translating it yields CASSVWDSLGTEAFF.

The chain recombines TRBV5-6 with TRBJ2-5; 10 positions agree with TRBD1. J was trimmed by 6 bases and V by 5 bases; bases with no gene match: 10. The CDR3 loop spans 15 amino acids. From germline, CDR1 is SGHDT and CDR2 YYEEEE. The CDR3 sequence: CASRSGQGSRKTQYF. In nucleotides, the CDR3 is TGTGCCAGCAGGTCGGGACAGGGGTCTAGGAAGACCCAGTACTTC.

The chain carries TRBV27 and TRBJ1-4; TRBD1 aligns across 11 bases. Looked up from germline, CDR1 is MNHEY and CDR2 is SMNVEV (reference sequence). This CDR3 has 17 amino acids. V lost 6 bases and J lost 3; bases outside the gene matches: 9. CDR3 amino acids: CASSKDRGLAANEKLFF. In nucleotides, the CDR3 is TGTGCCAGCAGCAAGGACAGGGGGCTTGCGGCTAATGAAAAACTGTTTTTT.

This sequence joins TRBV9 and TRBJ2-7; 10 positions agree with TRBD1. The CDR3 is 15 amino acids. V was pared by 3 bases and J by 0 bases, with 3 bases of the junction left unmatched. CDR1 is SGDLS and CDR2 is YYNGEE in the germline V gene. The CDR3 region has the DNA TGTGCCAGCAGCGGACAGGGGGCGAGCTCCTACGAGCAGTACTTC. It specifies CASSGQGASSYEQYF.

This rearrangement joins TRBV4-1 to TRBJ2-7; D gene uncertain. Germline CDR1 and CDR2: MGHRA and YSYEKL. CDR3 length: 14 residues. Trimming cost V 1 base and J 4 bases, with 11 bases left between them. The CDR3 coding sequence is TGCGCCAGCAGCCAAGGTCCACTATTGTACGAGCAGTACTTC. It encodes CASSQGPLLYEQYF.

The V call is TRBV10-2, the J call TRBJ1-1; no clear D gene. Per germline, CDR1 WSHSY and CDR2 SAAADI. With 2 bases removed from V and 8 bases from J, the gap between germline ends came to 6 bases. The CDR3 runs 11 residues. The CDR3, as DNA: TGCGCCAGCAGTGAGGCGTTGGAAGCTTTCTTT. This gives the protein CASSEALEAFF.

The chain recombines TRBV5-1 with TRBJ2-5, with 8 nucleotides matching TRBD2. The CDR3 has 17 amino acids. Germline-derived CDR1 and CDR2 are SGHRS and YFSETQ. V lost 0 bases and J lost 2; bases outside the gene matches: 9. In DNA form, the CDR3 reads TGCGCCAGCAGCTTGGACTGGGCGGGGGGCCCTCAAGAGACCCAGTACTTC. Protein product: CASSLDWAGGPQETQYF.

J is TRBJ1-4 and V is TRBV11-2, with D perhaps matching TRBD1 (6 bases). V dropped 1 base and J dropped 8 bases, with 11 bases sitting between them. This CDR3 comprises 14 residues. CDR1 SGHAT and CDR2 FQNNGV come from the germline V gene. The CDR3 bases are TGTGCCAGCAGCTTAGCCCTACAGGGCGAAAAACTGTTTTTT. Translation: CASSLALQGEKLFF.

The chain has TRBV7-2 and TRBJ2-7, with 8 bases matching TRBD1. Germline lookup yields CDR1 SGHTA and CDR2 FQGNSA. V shed 3 bases, J shed 3 bases, and the junction held 10 bases outside the gene matches. The CDR3 has 16 amino acids. Here the CDR3 reads CASSLEAGTGFYEQYF. The CDR3 coding sequence is TGTGCCAGCAGCTTGGAAGCCGGGACAGGATTCTACGAGCAGTACTTC.

The gene calls are TRBV18 and TRBJ2-7; no firm D call. The CDR3 loop spans 14 amino acids. Trimming removed 3 bases at V and 1 base at J, with 10 bases between. Germline assignment: CDR1 KGHSH and CDR2 LQKENI. The CDR3 DNA sequence: TGTGCCAGCTCACCCCTTGGCAGTTCCTACGAGCAGTACTTC. It encodes CASSPLGSSYEQYF.

This sequence joins TRBV5-4 and TRBJ1-4, with unresolved D. V lost 0 bases and J 8 bases, leaving 11 bases between the germline ends. This CDR3 comprises 14 residues. Germline V gene sequence: CDR1 SGHNT, CDR2 YYREEE (reference sequence). The CDR3 DNA sequence: TGTGCCAGCAGCTTGGGGGAAGGTGGGGAAAAACTGTTTTTT. The encoded protein is CASSLGEGGEKLFF.

V gene TRBV27 combines with J gene TRBJ2-7; the D is unclear. Germline CDR1 reads MNHEY; CDR2 reads SMNVEV (reference sequence). Trimming stripped 4 bases from V and 9 bases from J, with 16 bases between. The CDR3 has 13 amino acids. The DNA for the CDR3 is TGTGCCAGCAGTTCCCTCTTCCAGTCGTCGCAGTACTTC. Amino acid sequence: CASSSLFQSSQYF.